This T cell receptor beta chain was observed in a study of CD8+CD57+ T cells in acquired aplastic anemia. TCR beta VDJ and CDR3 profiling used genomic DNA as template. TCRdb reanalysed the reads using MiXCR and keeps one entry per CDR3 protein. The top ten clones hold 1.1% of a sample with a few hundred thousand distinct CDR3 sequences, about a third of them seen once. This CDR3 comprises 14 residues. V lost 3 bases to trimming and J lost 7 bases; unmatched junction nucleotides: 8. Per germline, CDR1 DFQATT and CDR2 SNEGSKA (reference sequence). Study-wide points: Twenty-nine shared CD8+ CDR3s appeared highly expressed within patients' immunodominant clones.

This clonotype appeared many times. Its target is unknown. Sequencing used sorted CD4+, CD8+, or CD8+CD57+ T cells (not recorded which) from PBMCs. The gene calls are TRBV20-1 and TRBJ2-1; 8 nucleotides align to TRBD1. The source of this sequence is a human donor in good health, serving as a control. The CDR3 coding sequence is TGCAGTGCTAGCCCAGGGGGCTCAACGAATGAGCAGTTCTTC. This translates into CSASPGGSTNEQFF.